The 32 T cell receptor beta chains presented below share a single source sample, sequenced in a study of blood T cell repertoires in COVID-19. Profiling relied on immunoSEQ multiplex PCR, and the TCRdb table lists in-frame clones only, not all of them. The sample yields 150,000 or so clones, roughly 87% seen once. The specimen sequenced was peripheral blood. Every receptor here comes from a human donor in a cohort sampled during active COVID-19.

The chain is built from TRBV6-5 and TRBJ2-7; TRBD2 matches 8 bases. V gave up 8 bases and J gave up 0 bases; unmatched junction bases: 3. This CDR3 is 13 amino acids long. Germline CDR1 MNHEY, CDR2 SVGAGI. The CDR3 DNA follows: TGTGCCAGCGCGGGGGGCCGCTCCTACGAGCAGTACTTC. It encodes CASAGGRSYEQYF.

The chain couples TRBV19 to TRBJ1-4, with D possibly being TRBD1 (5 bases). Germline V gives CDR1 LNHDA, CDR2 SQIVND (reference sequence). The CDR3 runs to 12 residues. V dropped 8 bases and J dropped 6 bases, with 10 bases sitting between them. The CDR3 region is CASGGFDEKLFF. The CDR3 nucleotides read TGTGCCAGTGGGGGGTTCGATGAAAAACTGTTTTTT. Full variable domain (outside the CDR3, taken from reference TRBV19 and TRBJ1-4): DGGITQSPKYLFRKEGQNVTLSCEQNLNHDAMYWYRQDPGQGLRLIYYSQIVNDFQKGDIAEGYSVSREKKESFPLTVTSAQKNPTAFYLCASGGFDEKLFFGSGTQLSVL.

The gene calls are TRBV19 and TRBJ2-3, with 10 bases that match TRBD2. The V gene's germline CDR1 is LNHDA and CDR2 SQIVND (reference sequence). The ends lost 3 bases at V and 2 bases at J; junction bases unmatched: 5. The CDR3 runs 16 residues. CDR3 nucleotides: TGTGCCAGTAGTATGGGACTAGCGCGACACACAGATACGCAGTATTTT. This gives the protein CASSMGLARHTDTQYF.

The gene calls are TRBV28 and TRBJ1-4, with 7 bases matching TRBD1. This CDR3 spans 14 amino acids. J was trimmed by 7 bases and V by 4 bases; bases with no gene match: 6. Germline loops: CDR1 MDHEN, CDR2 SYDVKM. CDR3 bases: TGTGCCAGCAGTTACGGGACAGTGACTGAAAAACTGTTTTTT. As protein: CASSYGTVTEKLFF.

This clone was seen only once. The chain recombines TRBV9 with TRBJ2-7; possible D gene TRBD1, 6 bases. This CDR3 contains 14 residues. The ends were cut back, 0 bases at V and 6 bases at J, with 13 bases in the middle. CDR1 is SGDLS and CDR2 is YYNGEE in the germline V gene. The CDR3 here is CASSVGARGSEQYF. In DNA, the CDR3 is TGTGCCAGCAGCGTAGGGGCCAGGGGCTCCGAGCAGTACTTC.

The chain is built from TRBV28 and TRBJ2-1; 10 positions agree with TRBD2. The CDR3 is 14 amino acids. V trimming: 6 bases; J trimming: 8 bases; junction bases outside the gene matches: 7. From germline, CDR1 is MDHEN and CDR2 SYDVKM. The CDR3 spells CASRPSGGGHEQFF. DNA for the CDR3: TGTGCCAGCAGGCCCAGCGGGGGGGGGCATGAGCAGTTCTTC.

The CDR3 protein is CASSPLRVTLGADEQYF. The CDR3 DNA follows: TGTGCCAGTAGTCCTCTTAGGGTCACTTTGGGGGCAGACGAGCAGTACTTC. This chain links TRBV19 with TRBJ2-7, with TRBD1 as a possible D gene (6 bases). Trimming left V 5 bases short and J 5 bases short, with 25 bases between. Germline values: CDR1 LNHDA, CDR2 SQIVND (reference sequence). The CDR3 consists of 17 residues.

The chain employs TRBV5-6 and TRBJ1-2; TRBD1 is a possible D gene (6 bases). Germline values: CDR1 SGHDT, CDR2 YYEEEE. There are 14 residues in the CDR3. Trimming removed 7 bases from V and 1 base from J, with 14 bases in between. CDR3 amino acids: CASGPRGFNYGYTF. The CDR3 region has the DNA TGTGCCAGCGGGCCGAGGGGGTTTAACTATGGCTACACCTTC.

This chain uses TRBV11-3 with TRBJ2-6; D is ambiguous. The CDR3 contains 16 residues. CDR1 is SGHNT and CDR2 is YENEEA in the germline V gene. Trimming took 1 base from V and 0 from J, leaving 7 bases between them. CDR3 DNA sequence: TGTGCCAGCAGCTTAGGAGGCCTCTCTGGGGCCAACGTCCTGACTTTC. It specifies CASSLGGLSGANVLTF.

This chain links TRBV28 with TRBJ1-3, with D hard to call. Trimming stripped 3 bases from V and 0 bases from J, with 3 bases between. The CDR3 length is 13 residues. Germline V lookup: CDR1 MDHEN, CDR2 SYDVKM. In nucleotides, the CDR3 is TGTGCCAGCAGTTTCGGCTCTGGAAACACCATATATTTT. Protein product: CASSFGSGNTIYF.

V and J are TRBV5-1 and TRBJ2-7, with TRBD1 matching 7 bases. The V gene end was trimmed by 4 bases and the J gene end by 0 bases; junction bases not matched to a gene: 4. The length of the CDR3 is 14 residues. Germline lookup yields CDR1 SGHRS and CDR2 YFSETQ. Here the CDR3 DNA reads TGCGCCAGCAGCCCGGGACAGAGCTCCTACGAGCAGTACTTC. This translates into CASSPGQSSYEQYF.

Here the CDR3 reads CASSPTGNTEAFF. DNA of the CDR3: TGCGCCAGCAGCCCGACAGGGAACACTGAAGCTTTCTTT. This rearrangement joins TRBV5-1 to TRBJ1-1; D might be TRBD1 (6 bases). CDR1 SGHRS and CDR2 YFSETQ come from the germline V gene. The CDR3 has 13 amino acids. Trimming removed 4 bases at V and 1 base at J, with 8 bases between.

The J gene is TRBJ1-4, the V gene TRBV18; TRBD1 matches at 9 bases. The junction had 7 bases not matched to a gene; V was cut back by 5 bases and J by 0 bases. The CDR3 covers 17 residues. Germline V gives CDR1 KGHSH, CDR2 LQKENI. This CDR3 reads CASSSPGTGTTNEKLFF. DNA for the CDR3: TGTGCCAGCTCATCGCCCGGGACAGGGACAACTAATGAAAAACTGTTTTTT.

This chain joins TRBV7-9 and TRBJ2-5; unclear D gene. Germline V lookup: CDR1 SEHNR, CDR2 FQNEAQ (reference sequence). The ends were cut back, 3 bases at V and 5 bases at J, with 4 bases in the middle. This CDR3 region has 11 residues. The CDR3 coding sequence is TGTGCCAGCAGCTTTAGTGAGACCCAGTACTTC. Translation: CASSFSETQYF. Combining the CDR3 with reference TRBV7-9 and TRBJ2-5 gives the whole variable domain DTGVSQNPRHKITKRGQNVTFRCDPISEHNRLYWYRQTLGQGPEFLTYFQNEAQLEKSRLLSDRFSAERPKGSFSTLEIQRTEQGDSAMYLCASSFSETQYFGPGTRLLVL.

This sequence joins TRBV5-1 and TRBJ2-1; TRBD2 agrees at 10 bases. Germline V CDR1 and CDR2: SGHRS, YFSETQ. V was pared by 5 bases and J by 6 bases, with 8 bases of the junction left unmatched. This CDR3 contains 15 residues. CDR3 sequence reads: CASSIQRGGPNEQFF. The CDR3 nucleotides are TGCGCCAGCAGTATTCAGCGGGGGGGCCCCAATGAGCAGTTCTTC. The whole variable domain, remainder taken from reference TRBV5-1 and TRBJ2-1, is KAGVTQTPRYLIKTRGQQVTLSCSPISGHRSVSWYQQTPGQGLQFLFEYFSETQRNKGNFPGRFSGRQFSNSRSEMNVSTLELGDSALYLCASSIQRGGPNEQFFGPGTRLTVL.

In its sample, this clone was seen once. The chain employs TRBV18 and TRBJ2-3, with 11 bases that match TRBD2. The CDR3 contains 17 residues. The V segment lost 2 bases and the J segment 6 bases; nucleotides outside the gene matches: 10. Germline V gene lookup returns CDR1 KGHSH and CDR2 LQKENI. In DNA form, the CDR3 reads TGTGCCAGCTCACCAAACTGGGCTAGCGGGGGGCCGGATACGCAGTATTTT. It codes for CASSPNWASGGPDTQYF. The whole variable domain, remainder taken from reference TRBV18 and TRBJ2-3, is NAGVMQNPRHLVRRRGQEARLRCSPMKGHSHVYWYRQLPEEGLKFMVYLQKENIIDESGMPKERFSAEFPKEGPSILRIQQVVRGDSAAYFCASSPNWASGGPDTQYFGPGTRLTVL.

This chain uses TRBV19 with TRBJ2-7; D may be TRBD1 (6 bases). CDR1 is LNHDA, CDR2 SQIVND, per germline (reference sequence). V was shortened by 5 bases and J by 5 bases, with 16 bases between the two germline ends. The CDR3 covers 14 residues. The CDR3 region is CASSARGLFNEQYF. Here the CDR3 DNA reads TGTGCCAGTAGTGCCAGGGGATTGTTCAACGAGCAGTACTTC.

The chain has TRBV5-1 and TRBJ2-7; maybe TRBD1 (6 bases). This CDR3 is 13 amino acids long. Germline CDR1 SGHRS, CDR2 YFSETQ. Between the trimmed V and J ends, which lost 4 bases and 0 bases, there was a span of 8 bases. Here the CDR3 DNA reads TGCGCCAGCAGCCCGGACAGCTCCTACGAGCAGTACTTC. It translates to CASSPDSSYEQYF. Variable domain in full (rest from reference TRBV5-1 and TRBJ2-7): KAGVTQTPRYLIKTRGQQVTLSCSPISGHRSVSWYQQTPGQGLQFLFEYFSETQRNKGNFPGRFSGRQFSNSRSEMNVSTLELGDSALYLCASSPDSSYEQYFGPGTRLTVT.

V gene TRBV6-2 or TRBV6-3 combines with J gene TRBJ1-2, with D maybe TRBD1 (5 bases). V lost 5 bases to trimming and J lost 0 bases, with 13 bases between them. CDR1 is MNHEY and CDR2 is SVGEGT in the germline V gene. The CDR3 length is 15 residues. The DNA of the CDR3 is TGTGCCAGCAGTCCGACAGCCAATTCTAACTATGGCTACACCTTC. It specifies CASSPTANSNYGYTF.

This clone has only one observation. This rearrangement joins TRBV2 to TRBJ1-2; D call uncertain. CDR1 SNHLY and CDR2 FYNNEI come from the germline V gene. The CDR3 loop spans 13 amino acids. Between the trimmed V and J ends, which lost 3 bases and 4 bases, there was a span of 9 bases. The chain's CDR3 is CASSDGQAYGYTF. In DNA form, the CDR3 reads TGTGCCAGCAGTGATGGGCAGGCCTATGGCTACACCTTC.

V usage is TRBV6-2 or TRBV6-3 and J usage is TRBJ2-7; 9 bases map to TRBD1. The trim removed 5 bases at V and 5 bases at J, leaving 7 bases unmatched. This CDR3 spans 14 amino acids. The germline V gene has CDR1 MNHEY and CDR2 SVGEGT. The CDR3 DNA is TGTGCCAGCAGTCCCGACAGGGGGTTCAACGAGCAGTACTTC. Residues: CASSPDRGFNEQYF.

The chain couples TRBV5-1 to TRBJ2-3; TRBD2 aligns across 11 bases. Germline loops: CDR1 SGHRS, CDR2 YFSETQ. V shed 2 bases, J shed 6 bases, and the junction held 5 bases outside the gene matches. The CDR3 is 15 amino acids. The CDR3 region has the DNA TGCGCCAGCAGCTTACGACTAGCGGGGTTTGATACGCAGTATTTT. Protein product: CASSLRLAGFDTQYF.

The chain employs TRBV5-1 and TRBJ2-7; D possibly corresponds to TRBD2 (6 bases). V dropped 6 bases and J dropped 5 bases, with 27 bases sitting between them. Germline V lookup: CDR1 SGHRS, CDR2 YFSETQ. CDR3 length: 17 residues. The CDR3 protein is CASKAMMGPGEPNEQYF. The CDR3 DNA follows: TGCGCCAGCAAGGCAATGATGGGTCCGGGAGAGCCTAACGAGCAGTACTTC.

For the CDR3, the DNA is TGTGCCAGCAGTTTATGGACAGGGGGGAACACTGAAGCTTTCTTT. Protein: CASSLWTGGNTEAFF. V is TRBV27 and J is TRBJ1-1; 10 nucleotides line up with TRBD1. The CDR3 is made up of 15 amino acids. J was trimmed by 1 base and V by 1 base; bases with no gene match: 0. Germline-derived CDR1 and CDR2 are MNHEY and SMNVEV (reference sequence).

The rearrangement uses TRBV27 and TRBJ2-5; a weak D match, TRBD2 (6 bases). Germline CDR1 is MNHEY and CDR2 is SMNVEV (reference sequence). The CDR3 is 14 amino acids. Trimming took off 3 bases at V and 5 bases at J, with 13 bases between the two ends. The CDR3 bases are TGTGCCAGCAGTTTTGCGGGGCGAGAGGAGACCCAGTACTTC. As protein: CASSFAGREETQYF.

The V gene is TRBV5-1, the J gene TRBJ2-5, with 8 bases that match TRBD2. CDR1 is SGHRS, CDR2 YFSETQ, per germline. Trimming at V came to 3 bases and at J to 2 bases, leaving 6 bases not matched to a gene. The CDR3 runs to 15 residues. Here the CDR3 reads CASSWSGGVQETQYF. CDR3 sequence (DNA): TGCGCCAGCAGCTGGTCCGGGGGGGTGCAAGAGACCCAGTACTTC.

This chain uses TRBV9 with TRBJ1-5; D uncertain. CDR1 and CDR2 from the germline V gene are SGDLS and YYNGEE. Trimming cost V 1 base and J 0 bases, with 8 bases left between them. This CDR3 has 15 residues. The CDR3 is CASSVSGDSNQPQHF. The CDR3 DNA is TGTGCCAGCAGCGTATCGGGTGATAGCAATCAGCCCCAGCATTTT.

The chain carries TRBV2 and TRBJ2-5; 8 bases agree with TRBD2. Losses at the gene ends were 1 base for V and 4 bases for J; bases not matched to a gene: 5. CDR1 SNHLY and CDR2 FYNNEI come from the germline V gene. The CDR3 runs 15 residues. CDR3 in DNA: TGTGCCAGCAGTGAAGAAGCGGGAGTGGGAGAGACCCAGTACTTC. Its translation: CASSEEAGVGETQYF.

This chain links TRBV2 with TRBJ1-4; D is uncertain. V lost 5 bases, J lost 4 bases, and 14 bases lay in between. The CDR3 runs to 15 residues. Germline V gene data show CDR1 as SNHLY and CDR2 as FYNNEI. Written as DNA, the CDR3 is TGTGCCAGCAGTCCCTTGAGAGTTATTAATGAAAAACTGTTTTTT. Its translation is CASSPLRVINEKLFF.

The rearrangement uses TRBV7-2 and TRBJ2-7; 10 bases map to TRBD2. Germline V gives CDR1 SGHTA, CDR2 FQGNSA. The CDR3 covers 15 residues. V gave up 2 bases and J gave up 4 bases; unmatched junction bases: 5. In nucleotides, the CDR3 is TGTGCCAGCAGCTTACAAGCGGGAGGGCCTTACGAGCAGTACTTC. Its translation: CASSLQAGGPYEQYF.

DNA for the CDR3: TGTGCCAGTAGTAGTAAATACACTGAAGCTTTCTTT. Encoded protein: CASSSKYTEAFF. The chain joins TRBV19 to TRBJ1-1; D gene unclear. V was cut by 4 bases and J by 3 bases, with 6 bases left in between. Germline assignment: CDR1 LNHDA and CDR2 SQIVND (reference sequence). This CDR3 is built from 12 residues. Using reference TRBV19 and TRBJ1-1 for the parts outside the CDR3, the full variable domain is DGGITQSPKYLFRKEGQNVTLSCEQNLNHDAMYWYRQDPGQGLRLIYYSQIVNDFQKGDIAEGYSVSREKKESFPLTVTSAQKNPTAFYLCASSSKYTEAFFGQGTRLTVV.

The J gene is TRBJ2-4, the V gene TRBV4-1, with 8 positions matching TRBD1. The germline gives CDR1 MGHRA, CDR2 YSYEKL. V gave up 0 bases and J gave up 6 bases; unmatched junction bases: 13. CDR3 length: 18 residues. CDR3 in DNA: TGCGCCAGCAGCCAAGAGCCGACCCAGGGGGCCACGGGAAACATTCAGTACTTC. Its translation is CASSQEPTQGATGNIQYF.